The clone carrying this TCR beta chain was observed a handful of times. The table came from immunoSEQ multiplex PCR; TCRdb's copy has only in-frame clones and leaves some out. This table has 2,100,000 or so clones, around 95% appearing once. This CDR3 has 15 residues. In germline, CDR1 is ENHRY, CDR2 SYGVKD. The V and J ends lost 6 bases and 7 bases, in that order; junction bases with no gene match: 13. This record belongs to a study of shared clonotypes between healthy human individuals. This receptor was identified in a man aged 18 to 29 in good health. Sequences were obtained from naive CD4+ T cells sorted from blood. Subset denoted: CD45RA+ positively selected. The V gene is TRBV10-3, the J gene TRBJ1-2, with 8 bases matching TRBD1. The CDR3 DNA reads TGTGCCATCAGGGCCGTGGACAGGGTTGGTTCTGGCTACACCTTC. Protein sequence: CAIRAVDRVGSGYTF.